This T cell receptor beta chain originates from a study of blood T cell repertoires in COVID-19. Cohort 3 recovered donors had two negative PCRs, clearance, or symptom resolution. Clones were read by immunoSEQ multiplex PCR, and TCRdb kept only the in-frame ones, dropping some. This table holds almost 250,000 clones, around nine tenths found once. The TCR originated in a woman under 40 who had recovered from COVID-19. Sequencing input: PBMCs or T cells enriched from blood (not recorded which).

CDR3 loop: CASSRQGYQPQHF. In nucleotides, the CDR3 is TGTGCCAGCAGCCGACAGGGGTATCAGCCCCAGCATTTT. V and J are TRBV2 and TRBJ1-5; 8 bases line up with TRBD1. CDR3 length equals 13 residues. J was trimmed by 5 bases and V by 6 bases; bases with no gene match: 3. The germline V gene encodes CDR1 SNHLY and CDR2 FYNNEI.